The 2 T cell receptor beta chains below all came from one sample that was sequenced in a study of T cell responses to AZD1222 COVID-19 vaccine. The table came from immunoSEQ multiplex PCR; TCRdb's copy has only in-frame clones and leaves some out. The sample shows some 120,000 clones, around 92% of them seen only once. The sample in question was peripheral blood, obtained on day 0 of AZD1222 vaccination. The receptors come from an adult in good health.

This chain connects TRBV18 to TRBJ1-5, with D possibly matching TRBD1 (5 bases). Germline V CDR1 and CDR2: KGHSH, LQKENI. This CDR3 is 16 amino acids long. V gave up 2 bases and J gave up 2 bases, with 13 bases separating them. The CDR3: CASSPGPLTGNQPQHF. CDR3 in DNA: TGTGCCAGCTCACCAGGACCCTTGACAGGCAATCAGCCCCAGCATTTT.

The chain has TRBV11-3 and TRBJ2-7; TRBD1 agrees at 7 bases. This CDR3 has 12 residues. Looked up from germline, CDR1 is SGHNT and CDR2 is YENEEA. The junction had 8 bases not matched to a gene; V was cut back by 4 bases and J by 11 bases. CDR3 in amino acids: CASSSETGPEYF. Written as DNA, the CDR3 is TGTGCCAGCAGCTCCGAGACAGGGCCAGAGTACTTC.